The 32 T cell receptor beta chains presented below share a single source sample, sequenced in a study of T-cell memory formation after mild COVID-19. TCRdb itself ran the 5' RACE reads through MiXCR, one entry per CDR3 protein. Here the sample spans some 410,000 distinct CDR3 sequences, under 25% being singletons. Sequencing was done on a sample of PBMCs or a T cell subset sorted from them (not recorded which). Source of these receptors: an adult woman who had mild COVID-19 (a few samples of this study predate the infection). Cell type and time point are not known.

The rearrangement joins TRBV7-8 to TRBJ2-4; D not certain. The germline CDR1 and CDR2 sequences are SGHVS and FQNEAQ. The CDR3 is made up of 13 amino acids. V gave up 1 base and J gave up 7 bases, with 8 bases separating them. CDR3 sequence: CASSLGPQNIQYF. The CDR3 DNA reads TGTGCCAGCAGCTTAGGACCACAGAACATTCAGTACTTC.

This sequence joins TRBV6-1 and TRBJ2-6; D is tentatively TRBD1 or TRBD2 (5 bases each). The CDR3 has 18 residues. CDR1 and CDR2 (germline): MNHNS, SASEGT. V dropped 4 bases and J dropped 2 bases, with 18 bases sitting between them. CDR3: CASSASPGPLTGANVLTF. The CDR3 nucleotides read TGTGCCAGCAGTGCCTCTCCGGGACCGCTGACTGGGGCCAACGTCCTGACTTTC.

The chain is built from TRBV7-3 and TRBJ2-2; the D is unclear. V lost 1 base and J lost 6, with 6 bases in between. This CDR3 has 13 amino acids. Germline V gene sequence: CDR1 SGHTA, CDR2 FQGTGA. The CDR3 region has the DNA TGTGCCAGCAGCTTAATAGGCGCCGGGGAGCTGTTTTTT. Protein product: CASSLIGAGELFF.

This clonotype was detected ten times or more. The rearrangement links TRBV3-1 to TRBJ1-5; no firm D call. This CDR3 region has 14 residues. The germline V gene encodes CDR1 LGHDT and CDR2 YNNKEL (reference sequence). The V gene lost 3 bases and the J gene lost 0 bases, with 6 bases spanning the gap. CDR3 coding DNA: TGTGCCAGCAGCCAGACCTATAGCAATCAGCCCCAGCATTTT. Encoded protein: CASSQTYSNQPQHF.

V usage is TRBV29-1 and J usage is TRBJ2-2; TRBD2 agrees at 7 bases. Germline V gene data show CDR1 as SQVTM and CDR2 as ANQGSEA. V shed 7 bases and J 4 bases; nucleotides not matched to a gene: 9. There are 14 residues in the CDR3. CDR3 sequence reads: CSAEAGRGTGELFF. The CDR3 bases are TGCAGCGCCGAAGCGGGACGGGGCACCGGGGAGCTGTTTTTT.

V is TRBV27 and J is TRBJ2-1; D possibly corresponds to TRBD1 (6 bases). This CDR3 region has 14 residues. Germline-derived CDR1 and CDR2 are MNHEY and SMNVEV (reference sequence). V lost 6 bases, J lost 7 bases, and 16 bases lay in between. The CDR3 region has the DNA TGTGCCAGCAGGTCCGGGACAAACATTAATGAGCAGTTCTTC. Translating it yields CASRSGTNINEQFF.

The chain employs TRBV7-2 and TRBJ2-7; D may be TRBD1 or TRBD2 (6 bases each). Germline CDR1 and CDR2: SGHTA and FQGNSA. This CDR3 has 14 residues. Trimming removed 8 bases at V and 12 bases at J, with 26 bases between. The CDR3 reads CASGSETGWGGGYF. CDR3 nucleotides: TGTGCCAGCGGCTCTGAAACAGGGTGGGGAGGAGGGTACTTC.

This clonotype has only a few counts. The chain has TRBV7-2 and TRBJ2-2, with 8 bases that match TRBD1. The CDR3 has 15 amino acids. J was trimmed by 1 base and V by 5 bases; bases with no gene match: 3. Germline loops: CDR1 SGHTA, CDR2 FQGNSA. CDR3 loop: CASSRDRRNTGELFF. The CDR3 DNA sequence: TGTGCCAGCAGCCGGGACAGGAGGAACACCGGGGAGCTGTTTTTT.

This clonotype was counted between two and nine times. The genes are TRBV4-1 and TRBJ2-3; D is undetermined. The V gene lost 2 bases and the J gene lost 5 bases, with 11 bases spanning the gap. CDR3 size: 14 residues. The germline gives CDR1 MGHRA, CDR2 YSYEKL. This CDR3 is CASSQNPPGDTQYF. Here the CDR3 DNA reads TGCGCCAGCAGCCAAAACCCTCCCGGAGATACGCAGTATTTT.

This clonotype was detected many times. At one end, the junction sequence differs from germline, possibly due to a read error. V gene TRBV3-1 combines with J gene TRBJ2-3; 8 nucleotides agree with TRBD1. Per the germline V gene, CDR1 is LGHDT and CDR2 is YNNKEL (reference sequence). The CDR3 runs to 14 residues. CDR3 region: CASSQERGTGTQYF. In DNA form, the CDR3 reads TGTGCCAGCAGCCAAGAAAGGGGGACAGGTACGCAGTATTTT.

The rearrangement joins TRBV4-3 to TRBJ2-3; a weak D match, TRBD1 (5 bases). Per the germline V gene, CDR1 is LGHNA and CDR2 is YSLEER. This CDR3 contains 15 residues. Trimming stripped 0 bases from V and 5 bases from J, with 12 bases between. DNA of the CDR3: TGCGCCAGCAGCCAAGAAAGGGGTAGGGGAGATACGCAGTATTTT. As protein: CASSQERGRGDTQYF.

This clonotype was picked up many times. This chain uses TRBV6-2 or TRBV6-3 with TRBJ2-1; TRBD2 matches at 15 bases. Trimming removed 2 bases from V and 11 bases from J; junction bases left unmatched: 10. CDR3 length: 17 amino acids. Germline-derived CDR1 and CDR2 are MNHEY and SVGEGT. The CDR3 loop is CASSYPSGLAGGLKQFF. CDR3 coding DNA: TGTGCCAGCAGTTACCCATCAGGACTAGCGGGAGGGCTGAAGCAGTTCTTC.

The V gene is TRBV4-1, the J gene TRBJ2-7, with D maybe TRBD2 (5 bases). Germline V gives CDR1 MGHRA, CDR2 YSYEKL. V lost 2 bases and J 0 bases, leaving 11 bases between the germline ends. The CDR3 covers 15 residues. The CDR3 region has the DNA TGCGCCAGCAGCCAACTAGCCGCCTTCTCCTACGAGCAGTACTTC. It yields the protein CASSQLAAFSYEQYF.

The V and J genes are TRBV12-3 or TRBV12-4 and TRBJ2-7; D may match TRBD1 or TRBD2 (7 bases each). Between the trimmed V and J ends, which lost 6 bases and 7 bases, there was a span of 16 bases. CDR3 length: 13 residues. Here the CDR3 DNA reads TGTGCCAGCAGCCCAGGGGGGGGTATAGAGCAGTACTTC. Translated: CASSPGGGIEQYF.

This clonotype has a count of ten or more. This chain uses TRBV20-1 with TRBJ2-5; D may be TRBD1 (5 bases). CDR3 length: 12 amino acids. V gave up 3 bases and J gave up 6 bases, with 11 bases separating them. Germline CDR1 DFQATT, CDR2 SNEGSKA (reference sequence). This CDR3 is CSASQGMKTQYF. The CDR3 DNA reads TGCAGTGCTAGCCAGGGTATGAAGACCCAGTACTTC.

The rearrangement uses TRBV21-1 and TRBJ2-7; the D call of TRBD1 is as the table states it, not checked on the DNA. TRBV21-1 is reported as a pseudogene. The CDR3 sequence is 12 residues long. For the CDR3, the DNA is TGTGCCAGCAGCAGCAGGGTCCACGAGCAGTACTTC. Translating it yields CASSSRVHEQYF.

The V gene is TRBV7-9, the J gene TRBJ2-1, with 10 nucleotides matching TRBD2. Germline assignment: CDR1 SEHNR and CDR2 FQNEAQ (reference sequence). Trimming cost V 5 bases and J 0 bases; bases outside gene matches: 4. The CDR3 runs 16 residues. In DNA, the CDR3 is TGTGCCAGCAGCCCTCCTAGCGGGAGCTCCTACAATGAGCAGTTCTTC. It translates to CASSPPSGSSYNEQFF.

CDR3 in amino acids: CASSPAIVAGVDEQYF. The CDR3 DNA reads TGTGCCAGCAGCCCAGCCATAGTAGCGGGAGTGGACGAGCAGTACTTC. The chain joins TRBV7-8 to TRBJ2-7; TRBD2 matches 9 bases. This CDR3 is built from 16 residues. V was pared by 5 bases and J by 5 bases, with 13 bases of the junction left unmatched. Germline lookup yields CDR1 SGHVS and CDR2 FQNEAQ. The complete variable domain, with remaining parts taken from reference TRBV7-8 and TRBJ2-7, reads GAGVSQSPRYKVAKRGQDVALRCDPISGHVSLFWYQQALGQGPEFLTYFQNEAQLDKSGLPSDRFFAERPEGSVSTLKIQRTQQEDSAVYLCASSPAIVAGVDEQYFGPGTRLTVT.

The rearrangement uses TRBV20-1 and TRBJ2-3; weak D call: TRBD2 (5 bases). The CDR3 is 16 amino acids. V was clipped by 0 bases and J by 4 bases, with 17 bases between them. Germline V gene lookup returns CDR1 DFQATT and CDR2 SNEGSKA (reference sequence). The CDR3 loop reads CSARDGLAAVADTQYF. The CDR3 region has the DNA TGCAGTGCTAGAGATGGTCTAGCCGCTGTTGCAGATACGCAGTATTTT.

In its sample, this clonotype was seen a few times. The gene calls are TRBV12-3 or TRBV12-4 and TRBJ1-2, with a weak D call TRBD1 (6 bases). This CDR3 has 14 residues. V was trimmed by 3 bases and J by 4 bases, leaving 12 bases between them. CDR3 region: CASSFGQGSYGYTF. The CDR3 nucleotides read TGTGCCAGCAGTTTTGGGCAGGGGAGCTATGGCTACACCTTC.

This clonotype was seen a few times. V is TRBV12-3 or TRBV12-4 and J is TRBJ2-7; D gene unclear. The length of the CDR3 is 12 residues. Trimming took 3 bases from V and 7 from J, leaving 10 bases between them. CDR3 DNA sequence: TGTGCCAGCAGTTTTGCGGTGGGGGAGCAGTACTTC. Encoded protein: CASSFAVGEQYF.

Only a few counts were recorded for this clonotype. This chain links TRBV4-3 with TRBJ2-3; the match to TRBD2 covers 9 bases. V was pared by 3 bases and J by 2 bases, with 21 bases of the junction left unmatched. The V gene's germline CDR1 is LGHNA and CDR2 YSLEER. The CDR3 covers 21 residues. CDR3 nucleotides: TGCGCCAGCAGCCAGCTGGTTGAAGGGCAGCGGGAGGAGAGGCACACAGATACGCAGTATTTT. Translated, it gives CASSQLVEGQREERHTDTQYF.

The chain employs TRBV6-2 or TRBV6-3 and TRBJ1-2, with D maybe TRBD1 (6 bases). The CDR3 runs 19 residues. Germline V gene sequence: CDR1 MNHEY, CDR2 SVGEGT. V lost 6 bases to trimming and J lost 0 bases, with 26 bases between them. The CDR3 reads CASSPSTGPTTKANYGYTF. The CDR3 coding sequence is TGTGCCAGCAGCCCCTCGACAGGACCCACTACAAAAGCTAACTATGGCTACACCTTC.

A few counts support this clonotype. The CDR3 sequence is CASSQARVGNTIYF. The CDR3 region has the DNA TGTGCCAGCAGCCAAGCTCGGGTTGGAAACACCATATATTTT. The rearrangement joins TRBV3-1 to TRBJ1-3; D is ambiguous. This CDR3 spans 14 amino acids. Trimming shortened V by 1 base and J by 3 bases, and 7 bases separated the two germline ends. Germline V lookup: CDR1 LGHDT, CDR2 YNNKEL (reference sequence).

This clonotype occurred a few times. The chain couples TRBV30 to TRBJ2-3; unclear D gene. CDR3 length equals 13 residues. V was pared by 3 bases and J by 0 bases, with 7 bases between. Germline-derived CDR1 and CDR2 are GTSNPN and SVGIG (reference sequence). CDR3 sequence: CAWSSHSTDTQYF. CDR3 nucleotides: TGTGCCTGGAGCTCCCATAGCACAGATACGCAGTATTTT.

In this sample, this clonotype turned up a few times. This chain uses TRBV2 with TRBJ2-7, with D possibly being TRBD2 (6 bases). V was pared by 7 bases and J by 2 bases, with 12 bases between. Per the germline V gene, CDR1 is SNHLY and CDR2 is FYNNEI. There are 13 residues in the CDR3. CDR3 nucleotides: TGTGCCAGCAATGGAGGGGATGCCTACGAGCAGTACTTC. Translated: CASNGGDAYEQYF. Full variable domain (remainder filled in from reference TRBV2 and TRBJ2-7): EPEVTQTPSHQVTQMGQEVILRCVPISNHLYFYWYRQILGQKVEFLVSFYNNEISEKSEIFDDQFSVERPDGSNFTLKIRSTKLEDSAMYFCASNGGDAYEQYFGPGTRLTVT.

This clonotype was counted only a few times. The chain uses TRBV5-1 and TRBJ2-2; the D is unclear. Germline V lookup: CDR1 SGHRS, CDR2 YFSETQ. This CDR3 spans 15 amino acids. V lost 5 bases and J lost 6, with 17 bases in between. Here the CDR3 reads CASSPRKAQAGELFF. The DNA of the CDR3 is TGCGCCAGCAGTCCCAGGAAGGCCCAGGCCGGGGAGCTGTTTTTT.

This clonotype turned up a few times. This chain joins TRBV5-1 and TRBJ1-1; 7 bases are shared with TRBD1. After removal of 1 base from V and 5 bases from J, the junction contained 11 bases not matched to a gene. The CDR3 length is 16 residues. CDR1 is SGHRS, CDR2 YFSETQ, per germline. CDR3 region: CASSLQLQGRGTEAFF. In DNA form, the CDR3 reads TGCGCCAGCAGCTTGCAACTACAGGGGCGGGGGACTGAAGCTTTCTTT.

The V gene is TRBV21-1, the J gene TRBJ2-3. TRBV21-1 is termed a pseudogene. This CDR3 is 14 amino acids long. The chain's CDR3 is CASSKVGGTDTQYF. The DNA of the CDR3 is TGTGCCAGCAGCAAAGTTGGGGGCACAGATACGCAGTATTTT.

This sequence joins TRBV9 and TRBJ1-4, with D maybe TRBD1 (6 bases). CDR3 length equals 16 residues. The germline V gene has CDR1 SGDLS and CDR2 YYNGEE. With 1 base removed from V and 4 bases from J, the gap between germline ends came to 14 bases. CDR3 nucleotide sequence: TGTGCCAGCAGCGTAAATACAGGGTTCGGTAATGAAAAACTGTTTTTT. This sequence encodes CASSVNTGFGNEKLFF. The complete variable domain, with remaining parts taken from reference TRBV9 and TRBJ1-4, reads DSGVTQTPKHLITATGQRVTLRCSPRSGDLSVYWYQQSLDQGLQFLIQYYNGEERAKGNILERFSAQQFPDLHSELNLSSLELGDSALYFCASSVNTGFGNEKLFFGSGTQLSVL.

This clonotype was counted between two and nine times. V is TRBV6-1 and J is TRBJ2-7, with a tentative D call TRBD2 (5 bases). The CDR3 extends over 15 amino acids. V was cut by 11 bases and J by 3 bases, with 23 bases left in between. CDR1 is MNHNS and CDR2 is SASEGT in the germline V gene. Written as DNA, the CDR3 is TGTGCCCTCGGAAGTGCAACGGGGTTGAACTACGAGCAGTACTTC. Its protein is CALGSATGLNYEQYF.

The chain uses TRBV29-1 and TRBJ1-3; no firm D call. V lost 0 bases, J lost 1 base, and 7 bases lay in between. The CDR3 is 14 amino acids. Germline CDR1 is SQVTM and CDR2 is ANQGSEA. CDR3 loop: CSVEERGSGNTIYF. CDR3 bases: TGCAGCGTTGAAGAACGAGGTTCTGGAAACACCATATATTTT.